The clone carrying this T cell receptor (beta chain) was observed once. The antigen is undetermined. Time point defined: before natalizumab initiation. The T0 samples predate the first natalizumab infusion. This sample stems from a study of multiple sclerosis patients with progressive multifocal leukoencephalopathy. Study results and limitations: No common TRBV or TRBJ usage or pairing appeared at PML. Expanded clones at PML onset predated and persisted through natalizumab therapy.

Unmatched junction bases numbered 5, after V lost 1 base and J lost 8 bases. This CDR3 comprises 14 residues. From germline, CDR1 is MRHNA and CDR2 SNTAGT. Sequencing was at survey level. Profiled with immunoSEQ multiplex PCR; TCRdb holds only in-frame clones, not every one. The sample contains 25,000 to 35,000 clones, 85% to 90% of which appear only once. The sequence derives from a human donor with multiple sclerosis. Sequenced: PBMCs. The chain links TRBV6-4 to TRBJ2-1, with TRBD2 matching over 7 bases. CDR3 sequence (DNA): TGTGCCAGCAGTGACTGGACACGGGGGGATGAGCAGTTCTTC. Translating it yields CASSDWTRGDEQFF.